This TCR beta chain comes out of a study of blood T cells in healthy people across ages. This CDR3 has 12 residues. Germline CDR1 SGDLS, CDR2 YYNGEE. V lost 0 bases, J lost 7 bases, and 6 bases lay in between. Next came a second PCR, run for roughly 7 to 12 cycles, which used a sample-barcoded 5' primer along with a J-beta primer mix. TCRdb re-derived calls from the 5' RACE reads in MiXCR, one entry per CDR3 protein. The sample has 750,000 to 950,000 distinct CDR3 sequences; 20% to 30% are singletons. These data also formed part of another study, on T cells of mothers and their children.

The V gene is TRBV9, the J gene TRBJ2-3, with unresolved D. The source material was blood. This TCR was recovered from a boy aged 10-17 years in good health. The CDR3 loop is CASSVGQNTQYF. CDR3 DNA: TGTGCCAGCAGCGTAGGGCAGAATACGCAGTATTTT.